Presented here are 14 T cell receptor beta chains from one specimen sequenced in a study of blood T cells in healthy people across ages. Through a sample-barcoded 5' primer and a J-beta primer mix, a second PCR was run for roughly 7 to 12 cycles. TCRdb itself ran the 5' RACE reads through MiXCR, one entry per CDR3 protein. The sample lists roughly 830,000 distinct CDR3 sequences, approximately 59% occurring once. Sequencing was done on a sample of blood. The receptor set was obtained from a man younger than 45 in good health.

The rearrangement uses TRBV4-2 and TRBJ2-1; TRBD2 aligns across 7 bases. The V gene's germline CDR1 is LGHNA and CDR2 YNFKEQ. The CDR3 consists of 15 residues. V lost 4 bases and J lost 7; bases outside the gene matches: 10. This CDR3 is CASSPSMGLMNEQFF. Written as DNA, the CDR3 is TGTGCCAGCAGCCCGTCCATGGGACTAATGAATGAGCAGTTCTTC.

There are a few counts of this clonotype. The V call is TRBV29-1, the J call TRBJ2-5, with TRBD1 as a possible D gene (5 bases). Trimming pared 5 bases from V and 1 base from J, leaving 8 bases between. This CDR3 has 12 residues. Germline CDR1 is SQVTM and CDR2 is ANQGSEA. CDR3 region: CSVWTSQETQYF. The DNA for the CDR3 is TGCAGCGTTTGGACATCCCAAGAGACCCAGTACTTC.

The V gene is TRBV6-2 or TRBV6-3, the J gene TRBJ2-5; 7 nucleotides line up with TRBD1. Germline assignment: CDR1 MNHEY and CDR2 SVGEGT. The CDR3 is 14 amino acids. V trimming: 6 bases; J trimming: 0 bases; junction bases outside the gene matches: 4. The CDR3 bases are TGTGCCAGCAGAACGGGACAGTACCAAGAGACCCAGTACTTC. Amino acids: CASRTGQYQETQYF.

The count of this clonotype is one. The chain carries TRBV28 and TRBJ2-1; 9 nucleotides line up with TRBD2. Germline V gene data show CDR1 as MDHEN and CDR2 as SYDVKM. There are 13 residues in the CDR3. V lost 7 bases, J lost 8 bases, and 6 bases stayed unmatched. The DNA of the CDR3 is TGTGCCAGCACCCTCGCGGGGGGGGATGAGCAGTTCTTC. Encoded protein: CASTLAGGDEQFF.

The chain uses TRBV9 and TRBJ2-5, with TRBD2 identical over 12 bases. The J call may be wrong; the DNA end is better matched by TRBJ2-7. CDR1 is SGDLS, CDR2 YYNGEE, per germline. The CDR3 spans 15 residues. DNA for the CDR3: TGTGCCAGCAGCGAACTAGCGGGGGGCTCTGGCGAGCAGTACTTC. Protein product: CASSELAGGSGEQYF.

This chain's CDR3 is CASSQSQSNYGYTF. Here the CDR3 DNA reads TGTGCCAGCAGTCAGAGCCAATCAAACTATGGCTACACCTTC. The V call is TRBV2, the J call TRBJ1-2; D call uncertain. This CDR3 spans 14 amino acids. Germline CDR1 SNHLY, CDR2 FYNNEI. V lost 5 bases and J 2 bases, leaving 12 bases between the germline ends.

In its sample, this clonotype was seen once. The gene calls are TRBV6-6 and TRBJ2-1; no reliable D call. V lost 2 bases to trimming and J lost 7 bases, with 9 bases between them. The CDR3 length is 13 residues. The V gene's germline CDR1 is MNHNY and CDR2 SVGAGI (reference sequence). CDR3 nucleotides: TGTGCCAGCAGTTACGGTACTCAAAATGAGCAGTTCTTC. Amino acid sequence: CASSYGTQNEQFF.

This rearrangement joins TRBV3-1 to TRBJ1-2, with D possibly matching TRBD1 (6 bases). V shed 1 base and J shed 4 bases, with 16 bases lying between them. CDR1 LGHDT and CDR2 YNNKEL come from the germline V gene (reference sequence). This CDR3 has 16 amino acids. In DNA form, the CDR3 reads TGTGCCAGCAGCCAAGTCGGCGGGGGCGGAGGCTATGGCTACACCTTC. Protein: CASSQVGGGGGYGYTF.

The V gene is TRBV2, the J gene TRBJ2-4; either TRBD1 or TRBD2 may fit D (6 bases each). The DNA end favors TRBJ2-7, so the J call may be wrong. Germline V CDR1 and CDR2: SNHLY, FYNNEI. This CDR3 contains 17 residues. CDR3 in amino acids: CASSEVGRGGLGDEQYF. The CDR3 DNA follows: TGTGCCAGCAGTGAAGTGGGCAGGGGAGGATTAGGCGACGAGCAGTACTTC.

J is TRBJ1-6 and V is TRBV2; D might be TRBD1 (5 bases). Germline V CDR1 and CDR2: SNHLY, FYNNEI. Trimming shortened V by 7 bases and J by 7 bases, and 14 bases separated the two germline ends. The CDR3 runs to 14 residues. The CDR3 nucleotides read TGTGCCAGCAAGATCAGGGAGGGGAATTCACCCCTCCACTTT. Translation: CASKIREGNSPLHF.

This clonotype was picked up a small number of times. The chain uses TRBV6-2 or TRBV6-3 and TRBJ2-2; D gene uncertain. V lost 3 bases and J lost 4, with 3 bases in between. Looked up from germline, CDR1 is MNHEY and CDR2 is SVGEGT. This CDR3 is built from 12 residues. The CDR3 region is CASSYVTGELFF. The CDR3 region has the DNA TGTGCCAGCAGTTATGTCACCGGGGAGCTGTTTTTT.

J is TRBJ2-4 and V is TRBV20-1, with 8 bases aligning to TRBD1. The J call may be faulty, since TRBJ2-7 better matches the DNA end. The CDR3 length is 15 residues. Germline-derived CDR1 and CDR2 are DFQATT and SNEGSKA (reference sequence). In DNA form, the CDR3 reads TGCAGTGCTAGCCCCGGGACAGGCAGCTCCTACGAGCAGTACTTC. Translating it yields CSASPGTGSSYEQYF.

This sequence joins TRBV9 and TRBJ2-5; no clear D gene. The ends were cut back, 0 bases at V and 5 bases at J, with 11 bases in the middle. The CDR3 is 14 residues long. Germline values: CDR1 SGDLS, CDR2 YYNGEE. CDR3 DNA sequence: TGTGCCAGCAGCGTAGCCCCAGAGATGGAGACCCAGTACTTC. Residues: CASSVAPEMETQYF.

A few counts support this clonotype. The genes are TRBV7-9 and TRBJ2-7, with D possibly being TRBD1 or TRBD2 (6 bases each). V lost 8 bases and J 4 bases, leaving 18 bases between the germline ends. The CDR3 totals 14 residues. Germline lookup yields CDR1 SEHNR and CDR2 FQNEAQ (reference sequence). The CDR3 region is CASRPPGASYEQYF. The DNA of the CDR3 is TGTGCCAGCCGTCCTCCGGGGGCCTCATACGAGCAGTACTTC.